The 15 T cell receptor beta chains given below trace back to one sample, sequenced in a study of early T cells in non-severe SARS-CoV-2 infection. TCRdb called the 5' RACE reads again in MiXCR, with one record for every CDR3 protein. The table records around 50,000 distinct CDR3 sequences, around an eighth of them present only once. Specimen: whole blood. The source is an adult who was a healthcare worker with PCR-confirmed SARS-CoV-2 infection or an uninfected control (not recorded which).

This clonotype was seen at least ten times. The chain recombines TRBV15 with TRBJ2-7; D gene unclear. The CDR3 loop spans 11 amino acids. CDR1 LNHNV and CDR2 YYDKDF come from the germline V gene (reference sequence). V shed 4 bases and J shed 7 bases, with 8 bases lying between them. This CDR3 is CATSNNAEQYF. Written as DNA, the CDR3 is TGTGCCACCAGCAACAATGCGGAGCAGTACTTC.

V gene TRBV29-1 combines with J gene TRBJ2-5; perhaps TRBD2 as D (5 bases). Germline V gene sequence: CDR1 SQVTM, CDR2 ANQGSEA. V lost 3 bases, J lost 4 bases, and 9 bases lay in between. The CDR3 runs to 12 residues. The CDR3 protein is CSVDSGGETQYF. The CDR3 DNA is TGCAGCGTTGACTCCGGAGGAGAGACCCAGTACTTC.

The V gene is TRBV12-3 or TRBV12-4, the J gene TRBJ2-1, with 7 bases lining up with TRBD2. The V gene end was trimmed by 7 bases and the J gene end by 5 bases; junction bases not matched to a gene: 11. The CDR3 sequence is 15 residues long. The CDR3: CASNPWGEGDNEQFF. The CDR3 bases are TGTGCCAGCAACCCTTGGGGGGAGGGCGACAATGAGCAGTTCTTC.

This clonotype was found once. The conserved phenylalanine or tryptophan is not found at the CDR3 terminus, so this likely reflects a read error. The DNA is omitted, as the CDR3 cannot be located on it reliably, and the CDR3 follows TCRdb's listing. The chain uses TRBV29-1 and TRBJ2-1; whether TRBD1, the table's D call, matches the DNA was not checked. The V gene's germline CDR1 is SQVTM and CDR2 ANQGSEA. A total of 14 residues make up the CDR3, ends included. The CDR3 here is CSVETGVGGLPLSV.

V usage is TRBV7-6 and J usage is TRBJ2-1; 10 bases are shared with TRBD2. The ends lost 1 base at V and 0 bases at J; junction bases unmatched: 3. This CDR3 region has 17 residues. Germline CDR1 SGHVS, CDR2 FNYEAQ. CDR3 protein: CASSLGTSGSSYNEQFF. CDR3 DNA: TGTGCCAGCAGCTTAGGGACTAGCGGTAGCTCCTACAATGAGCAGTTCTTC.

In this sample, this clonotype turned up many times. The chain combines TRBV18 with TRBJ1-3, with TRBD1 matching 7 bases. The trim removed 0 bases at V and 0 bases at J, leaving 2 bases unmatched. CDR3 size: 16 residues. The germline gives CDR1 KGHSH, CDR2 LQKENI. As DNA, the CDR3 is TGTGCCAGCTCACCACCGGGACAGTTCTCTGGAAACACCATATATTTT. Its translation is CASSPPGQFSGNTIYF.

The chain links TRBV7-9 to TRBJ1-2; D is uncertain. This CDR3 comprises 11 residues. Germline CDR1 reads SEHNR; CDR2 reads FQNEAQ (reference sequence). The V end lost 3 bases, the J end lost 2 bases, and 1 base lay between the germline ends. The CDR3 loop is CASSFNYGYTF. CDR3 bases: TGTGCCAGCAGCTTCAACTATGGCTACACCTTC.

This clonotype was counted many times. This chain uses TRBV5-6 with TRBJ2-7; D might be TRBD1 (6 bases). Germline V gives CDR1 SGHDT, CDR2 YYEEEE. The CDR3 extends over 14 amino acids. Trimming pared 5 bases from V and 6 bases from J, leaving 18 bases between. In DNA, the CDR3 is TGTGCCAGCAGTCACGCTTCGACAGGTAGCGAGCAGTACTTC. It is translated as CASSHASTGSEQYF.

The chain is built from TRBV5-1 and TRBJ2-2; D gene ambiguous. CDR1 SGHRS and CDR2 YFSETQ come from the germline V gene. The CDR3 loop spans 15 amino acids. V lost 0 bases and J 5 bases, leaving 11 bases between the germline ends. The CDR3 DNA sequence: TGCGCCAGCAGCTTGGAGTCAGGAAAGACCGGGGAGCTGTTTTTT. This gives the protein CASSLESGKTGELFF.

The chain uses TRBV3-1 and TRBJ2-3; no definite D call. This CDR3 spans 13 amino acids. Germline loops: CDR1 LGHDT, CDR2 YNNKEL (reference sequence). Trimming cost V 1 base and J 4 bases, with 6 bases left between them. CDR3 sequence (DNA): TGTGCCAGCAGCCAAGTATTGGCAGATACGCAGTATTTT. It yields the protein CASSQVLADTQYF.

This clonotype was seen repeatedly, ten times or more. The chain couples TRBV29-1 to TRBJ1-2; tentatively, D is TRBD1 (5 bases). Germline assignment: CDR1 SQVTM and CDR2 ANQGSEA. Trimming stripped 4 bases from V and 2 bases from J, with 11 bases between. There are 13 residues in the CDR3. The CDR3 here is CSVVVGGNYGYTF. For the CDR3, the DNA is TGCAGCGTTGTCGTGGGGGGGAACTATGGCTACACCTTC.

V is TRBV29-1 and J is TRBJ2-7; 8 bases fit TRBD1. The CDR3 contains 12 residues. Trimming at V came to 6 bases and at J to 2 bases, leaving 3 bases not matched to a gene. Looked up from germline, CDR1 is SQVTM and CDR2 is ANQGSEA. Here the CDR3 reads CSVKQGAYEQYF. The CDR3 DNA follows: TGCAGCGTAAAACAGGGGGCCTACGAGCAGTACTTC.

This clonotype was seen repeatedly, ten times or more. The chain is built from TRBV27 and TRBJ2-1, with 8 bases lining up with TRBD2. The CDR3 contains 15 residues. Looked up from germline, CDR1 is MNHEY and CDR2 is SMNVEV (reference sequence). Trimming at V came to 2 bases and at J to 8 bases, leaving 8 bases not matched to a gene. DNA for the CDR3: TGTGCCAGCAGTTTAACGGGGGGGGCTTTTGATGAGCAGTTCTTC. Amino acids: CASSLTGGAFDEQFF.

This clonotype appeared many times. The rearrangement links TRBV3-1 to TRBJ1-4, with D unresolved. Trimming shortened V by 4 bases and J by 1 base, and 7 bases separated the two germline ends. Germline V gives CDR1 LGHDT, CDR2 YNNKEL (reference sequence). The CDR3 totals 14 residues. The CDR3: CASSLSGTNEKLFF. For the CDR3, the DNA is TGTGCCAGCAGCCTAAGTGGAACTAATGAAAAACTGTTTTTT.

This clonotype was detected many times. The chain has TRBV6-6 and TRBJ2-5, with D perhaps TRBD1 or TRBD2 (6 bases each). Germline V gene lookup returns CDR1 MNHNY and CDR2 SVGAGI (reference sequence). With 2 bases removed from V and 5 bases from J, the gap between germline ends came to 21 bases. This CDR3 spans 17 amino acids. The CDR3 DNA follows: TGTGCCAGCAGTTACACCCAGGGGACTTCCCGGAGGGAGACCCAGTACTTC. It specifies CASSYTQGTSRRETQYF.